A single sample is the source of the 7 T cell receptor beta chains below, sequenced in a study of CD8 T cells in ankylosing spondylitis. TCRdb called the 5' RACE reads again in MiXCR, with one record for every CDR3 protein. The sample includes roughly 250,000 distinct CDR3 sequences, over 9.5% of them seen just once. The sample consisted of blood, either unsorted or a sorted T cell fraction (not recorded which). The receptors stem from a male donor with ankylosing spondylitis or in good health (not recorded which).

Many counts were recorded for this clonotype. The genes are TRBV5-4 and TRBJ2-5; 8 bases line up with TRBD2. CDR3 length equals 16 residues. V dropped 4 bases and J dropped 3; count of bases not matched to a gene: 11. Germline assignment: CDR1 SGHNT and CDR2 YYREEE (reference sequence). CDR3 residues: CASSPGVAGIKETQYF. The CDR3 bases are TGTGCCAGCAGCCCCGGGGTAGCGGGGATAAAAGAGACCCAGTACTTC.

This clonotype was observed at least ten times. The V gene is TRBV5-1, the J gene TRBJ1-1; D may be TRBD1 (6 bases). CDR1 is SGHRS and CDR2 is YFSETQ in the germline V gene. Trimming shortened V by 0 bases and J by 1 base, and 13 bases separated the two germline ends. This CDR3 is built from 16 residues. The CDR3 loop is CASSLVQGEPNTEAFF. The CDR3 DNA reads TGCGCCAGCAGCTTGGTACAGGGTGAGCCGAACACTGAAGCTTTCTTT. Complete variable domain (other parts from reference TRBV5-1 and TRBJ1-1): KAGVTQTPRYLIKTRGQQVTLSCSPISGHRSVSWYQQTPGQGLQFLFEYFSETQRNKGNFPGRFSGRQFSNSRSEMNVSTLELGDSALYLCASSLVQGEPNTEAFFGQGTRLTVV.

The chain joins TRBV12-5 to TRBJ1-1, with D possibly being TRBD1 (5 bases). The CDR3 sequence is 14 residues long. Between the trimmed V and J ends, which lost 5 bases and 1 base, there was a span of 11 bases. From germline, CDR1 is LGHNT and CDR2 FRNRAP. This CDR3 reads CASGPGGGNTEAFF. CDR3 DNA sequence: TGTGCTAGTGGTCCCGGGGGGGGGAACACTGAAGCTTTCTTT.

In its sample, this clonotype was seen a few times. The rearrangement uses TRBV5-1 and TRBJ1-1; 7 bases line up with TRBD1. Looked up from germline, CDR1 is SGHRS and CDR2 is YFSETQ. Trimming cost V 7 bases and J 0 bases; bases outside gene matches: 6. This CDR3 spans 14 amino acids. The CDR3 region is CASGGQDLNTEAFF. The CDR3 DNA reads TGCGCCAGCGGCGGACAGGACCTGAACACTGAAGCTTTCTTT.

In its sample, this clonotype was seen a few times. This rearrangement joins TRBV4-2 to TRBJ2-3, with TRBD2 identical over 9 bases. The germline gives CDR1 LGHNA, CDR2 YNFKEQ. The trim removed 3 bases at V and 3 bases at J, leaving 10 bases unmatched. The CDR3 extends over 17 amino acids. The CDR3 sequence is CASSQGVAGDRTDTQYF. CDR3 nucleotide sequence: TGTGCCAGCAGCCAGGGCGTAGCGGGAGATCGGACAGATACGCAGTATTTT.

This clonotype has a count of ten or more. The junction does not match germline at one end; this may be a read error. This chain links TRBV25-1 with TRBJ2-3; D not resolved. CDR1 and CDR2 from the germline V gene are MGHDK and SYGVNS. This CDR3 region has 14 residues. Here the CDR3 DNA reads TGTGCCAGCAATGAACCCTCTAGCACAGATACGCAGTATTTT. It yields the protein CASNEPSSTDTQYF.

V and J are TRBV24-1 and TRBJ2-1; TRBD2 matches at 8 bases. This CDR3 comprises 15 residues. Germline loops: CDR1 KGHDR, CDR2 SFDVKD. V dropped 4 bases and J dropped 5; count of bases not matched to a gene: 6. The CDR3 loop is CATSDPGTSNNEQFF. The CDR3 DNA reads TGTGCCACCAGTGACCCCGGGACTAGTAACAATGAGCAGTTCTTC.